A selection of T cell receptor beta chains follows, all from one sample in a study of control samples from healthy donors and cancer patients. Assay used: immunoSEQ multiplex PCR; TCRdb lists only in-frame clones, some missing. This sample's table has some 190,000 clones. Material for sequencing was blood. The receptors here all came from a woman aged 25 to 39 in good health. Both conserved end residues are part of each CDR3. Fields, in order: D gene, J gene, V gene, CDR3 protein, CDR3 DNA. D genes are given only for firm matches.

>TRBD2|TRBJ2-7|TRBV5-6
CASSSSGGVSYEQYF
TGTGCCAGCAGCAGTAGCGGGGGGGTCTCCTACGAGCAGTACTTC
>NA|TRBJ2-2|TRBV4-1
CASSQDRGNTGELFF
TGCGCCAGCAGCCAAGACAGGGGTAACACCGGGGAGCTGTTTTTT
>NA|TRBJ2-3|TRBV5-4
CASSLELHSTDTQYF
TGTGCCAGCAGCTTGGAACTGCACAGCACAGATACGCAGTATTTT
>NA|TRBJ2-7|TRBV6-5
CASSYSSLGYEQYF
TGTGCCAGCAGTTACTCCAGTTTAGGCTACGAGCAGTACTTC
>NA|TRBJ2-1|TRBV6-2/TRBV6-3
CASSYSTDHYNEQFF
TGTGCCAGCAGTTACAGTACGGACCACTACAATGAGCAGTTCTTC
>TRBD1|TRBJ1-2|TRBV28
CASSNPTGDGGYTF
TGTGCCAGCAGTAACCCGACAGGGGACGGGGGCTACACCTTC
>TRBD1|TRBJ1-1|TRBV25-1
CASSESTGANEAFF
TGTGCCAGCAGTGAATCTACAGGGGCGAATGAAGCTTTCTTT
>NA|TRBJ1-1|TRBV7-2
CASSPFWFGGQSLETEAFF
TGTGCCAGCAGCCCCTTCTGGTTCGGGGGGCAGTCACTAGAGACTGAAGCTTTCTTT
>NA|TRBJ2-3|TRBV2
CASFITDTQYF
TGTGCCAGCTTCATCACAGATACGCAGTATTTT
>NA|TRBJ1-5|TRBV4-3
CASSQDRNQPQHF
TGCGCCAGCAGCCAAGACAGAAATCAGCCCCAGCATTTT